This T cell receptor beta chain was recovered during a study of T cell repertoires in cytomegalovirus infection. Across the study: Carrying CMV and the relevant HLA type showed in public TCR beta signatures. Study-wide results and caveats: Across the ex vivo response, the dominant clonotypes were HLA-C-restricted CMV-specific TCR beta clonotypes. People with CMV and the relevant HLA were identified by cumulative public TCR beta family frequency.

TCRdb reprocessed the reads with MiXCR, giving one entry per CDR3 protein. The data show approximately 240,000 distinct CDR3 sequences, 9% to 15% seen once. This clonotype was counted a few times. Its specificity is not known. The material sequenced was PBMCs. The TCR originated in a human donor in good health (CMV status not recorded). Some clones in this sample may be carry-over from other donors' samples.

The CDR3 sequence: CASSLGQSMNTEAFF. The CDR3 nucleotides read TGTGCCAGCAGTTTAGGCCAGTCCATGAACACTGAAGCTTTCTTT. The J gene is TRBJ1-1, the V gene TRBV28; D remains ambiguous. This CDR3 is built from 15 residues. The V and J ends lost 2 bases and 0 bases respectively, with 10 bases between them. The germline V gene encodes CDR1 MDHEN and CDR2 SYDVKM.